This T cell receptor beta chain was profiled in a study of T cell changes during pregnancy in multiple sclerosis. The assay was immunoSEQ multiplex PCR, and TCRdb's table has in-frame clones only and misses some. Of some 80,000 clones detected, nearly 95% appear once; the ten largest clones hold roughly 1.1%. Germline values: CDR1 SGHDT, CDR2 YYEEEE. J lost 4 bases, V lost 0 bases, and 0 bases had no gene match. The CDR3 is 13 residues long. J is TRBJ1-2 and V is TRBV5-6, with 7 bases that match TRBD1. Specimen: peripheral blood, collected in the second trimester of pregnancy. This TCR came from a female donor with multiple sclerosis, enrolled in a pregnancy study. This CDR3 is CASSLDRGYGYTF. CDR3 in DNA: TGTGCCAGCAGCTTGGACAGGGGCTATGGCTACACCTTC. Using reference TRBV5-6 and TRBJ1-2 for the parts outside the CDR3, the full variable domain is DAGVTQSPTHLIKTRGQQVTLRCSPKSGHDTVSWYQQALGQGPQFIFQYYEEEERQRGNFPDRFSGHQFPNYSSELNVNALLLGDSALYLCASSLDRGYGYTFGSGTRLTVV.